This T cell receptor (beta chain) originates from a study of shared clonotypes between healthy human individuals. The repertoire was sequenced with immunoSEQ multiplex PCR; TCRdb's copy has only in-frame clones and lacks some. The table shows over a million clones, with about 96% occurring only once. V lost 3 bases to trimming and J lost 7 bases; unmatched junction nucleotides: 6. Germline V gene sequence: CDR1 SGHRS, CDR2 YFSETQ. CDR3 length equals 14 residues. This receptor was taken from a man between 25 and 39 years old in good health. The sample comprised naive CD4+ T cells sorted from blood. Subset: CD45RA+ positively selected. The J gene is TRBJ2-2, the V gene TRBV5-1; 7 bases are a match to TRBD1. CDR3 amino acids: CASSSDREFGELFF. The DNA for the CDR3 is TGCGCCAGCAGCTCCGACAGGGAATTCGGGGAGCTGTTTTTT.